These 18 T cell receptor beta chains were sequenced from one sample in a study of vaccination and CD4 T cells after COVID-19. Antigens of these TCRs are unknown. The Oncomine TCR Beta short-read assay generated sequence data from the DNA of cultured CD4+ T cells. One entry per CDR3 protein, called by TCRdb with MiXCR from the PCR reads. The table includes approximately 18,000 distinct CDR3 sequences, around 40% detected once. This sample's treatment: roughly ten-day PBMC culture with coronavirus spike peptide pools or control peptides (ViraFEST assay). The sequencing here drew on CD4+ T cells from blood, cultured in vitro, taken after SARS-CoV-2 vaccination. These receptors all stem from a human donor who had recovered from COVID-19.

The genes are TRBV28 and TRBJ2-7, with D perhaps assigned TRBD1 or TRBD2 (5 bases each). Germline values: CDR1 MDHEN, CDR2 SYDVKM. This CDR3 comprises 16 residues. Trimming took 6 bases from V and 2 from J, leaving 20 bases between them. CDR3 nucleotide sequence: TGTGCCAGCAGGTTAGGGCTCGGGGCTGGGGCCTACGAGCAGTACTTC. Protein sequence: CASRLGLGAGAYEQYF.

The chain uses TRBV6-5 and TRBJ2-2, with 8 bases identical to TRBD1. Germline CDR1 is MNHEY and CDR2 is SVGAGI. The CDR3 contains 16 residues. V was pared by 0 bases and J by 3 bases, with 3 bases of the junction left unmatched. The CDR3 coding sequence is TGTGCCAGCAGTTACTCGACAGGGGTGGACACCGGGGAGCTGTTTTTT. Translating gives CASSYSTGVDTGELFF.

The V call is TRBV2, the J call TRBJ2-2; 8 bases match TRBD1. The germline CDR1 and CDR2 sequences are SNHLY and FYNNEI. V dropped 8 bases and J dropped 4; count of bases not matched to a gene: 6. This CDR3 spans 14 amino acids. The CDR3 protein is CASLGDRFTGELFF. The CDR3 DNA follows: TGTGCCAGCTTGGGGGACAGGTTCACCGGGGAGCTGTTTTTT.

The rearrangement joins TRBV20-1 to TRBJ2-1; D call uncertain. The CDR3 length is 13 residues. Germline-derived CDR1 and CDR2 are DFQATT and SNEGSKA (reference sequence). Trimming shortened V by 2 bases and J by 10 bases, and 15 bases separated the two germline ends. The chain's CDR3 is CSARRTAVGEQFF. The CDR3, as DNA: TGCAGTGCTAGACGGACCGCGGTGGGGGAGCAGTTCTTC.

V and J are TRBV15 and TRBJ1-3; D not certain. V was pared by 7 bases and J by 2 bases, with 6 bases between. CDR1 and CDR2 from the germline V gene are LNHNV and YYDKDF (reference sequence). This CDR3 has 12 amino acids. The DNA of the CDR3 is TGTGCCACCATAGGTCCTGGAAACACCATATATTTT. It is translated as CATIGPGNTIYF.

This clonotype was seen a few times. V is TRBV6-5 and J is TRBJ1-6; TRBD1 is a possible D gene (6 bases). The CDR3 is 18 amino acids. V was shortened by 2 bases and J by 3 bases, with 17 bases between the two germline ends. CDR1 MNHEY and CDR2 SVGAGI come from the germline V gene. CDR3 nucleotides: TGTGCCAGCAGTTACCTCCTAGGGGGGGCGGTCTATAATTCACCCCTCCACTTT. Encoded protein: CASSYLLGGAVYNSPLHF.

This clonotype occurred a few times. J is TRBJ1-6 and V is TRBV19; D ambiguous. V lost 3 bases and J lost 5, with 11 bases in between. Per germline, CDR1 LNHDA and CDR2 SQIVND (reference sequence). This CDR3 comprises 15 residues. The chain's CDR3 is CASSMSRSDNSPLHF. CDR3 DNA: TGTGCCAGTAGTATGAGTCGTTCAGATAATTCACCCCTCCACTTT.

The CDR3 sequence is CASSPRDRGSYEQYF. CDR3 bases: TGTGCCAGCAGCCCCCGCGACAGGGGTTCCTACGAGCAGTACTTC. The V gene is TRBV7-8, the J gene TRBJ2-7; TRBD1 agrees at 8 bases. After removal of 5 bases from V and 1 base from J, the junction contained 7 bases not matched to a gene. The CDR3 contains 15 residues. The germline V gene encodes CDR1 SGHVS and CDR2 FQNEAQ.

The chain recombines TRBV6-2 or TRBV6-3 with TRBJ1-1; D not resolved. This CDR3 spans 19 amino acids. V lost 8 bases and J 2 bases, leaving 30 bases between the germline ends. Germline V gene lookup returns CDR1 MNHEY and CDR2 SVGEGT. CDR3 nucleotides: TGTGCCAGCGCCCGCTGGGTATATCCTCGACGGAGCCCAAACACTGAAGCTTTCTTT. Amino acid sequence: CASARWVYPRRSPNTEAFF.

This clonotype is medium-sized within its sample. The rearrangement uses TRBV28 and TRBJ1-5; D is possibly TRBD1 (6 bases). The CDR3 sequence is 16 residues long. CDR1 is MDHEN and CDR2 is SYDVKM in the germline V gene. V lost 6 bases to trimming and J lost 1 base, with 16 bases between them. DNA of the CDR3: TGTGCCAGCAGCCCCTTGAGGGGGGCCAGCAATCAGCCCCAGCATTTT. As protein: CASSPLRGASNQPQHF. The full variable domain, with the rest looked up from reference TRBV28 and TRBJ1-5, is DVKVTQSSRYLVKRTGEKVFLECVQDMDHENMFWYRQDPGLGLRLIYFSYDVKMKEKGDIPEGYSVSREKKERFSLILESASTNQTSMYLCASSPLRGASNQPQHFGDGTRLSIL.

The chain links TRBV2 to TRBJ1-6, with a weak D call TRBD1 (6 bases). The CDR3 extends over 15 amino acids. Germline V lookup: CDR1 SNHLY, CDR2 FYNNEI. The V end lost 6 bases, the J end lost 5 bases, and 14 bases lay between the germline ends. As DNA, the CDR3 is TGTGCCAGCAGGTGGACAGACGTCAATAATTCACCCCTCCACTTT. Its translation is CASRWTDVNNSPLHF.

The CDR3 sequence is CASSLYGVNTEAFF. The DNA of the CDR3 is TGTGCCAGCAGTCTCTACGGGGTGAACACTGAAGCTTTCTTT. The chain couples TRBV27 to TRBJ1-1; D remains unclear. Trimming pared 5 bases from V and 0 bases from J, leaving 10 bases between. Germline lookup yields CDR1 MNHEY and CDR2 SMNVEV (reference sequence). The CDR3 is 14 amino acids.

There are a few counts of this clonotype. Written as DNA, the CDR3 is TGTGCCAGCAGTCCGGACAGCTTTAATGAAAAACTGTTTTTT. Translating gives CASSPDSFNEKLFF. The chain couples TRBV6-1 to TRBJ1-4, with D possibly being TRBD1 (6 bases). V was cut by 5 bases and J by 4 bases, with 11 bases left in between. Germline V gene sequence: CDR1 MNHNS, CDR2 SASEGT. This CDR3 spans 14 amino acids.

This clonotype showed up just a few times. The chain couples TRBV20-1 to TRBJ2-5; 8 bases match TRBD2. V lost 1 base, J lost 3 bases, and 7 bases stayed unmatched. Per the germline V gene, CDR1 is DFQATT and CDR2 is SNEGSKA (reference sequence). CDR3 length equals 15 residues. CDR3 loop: CSARAPAGGKETQYF. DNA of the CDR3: TGCAGTGCTAGAGCCCCCGCGGGGGGAAAAGAGACCCAGTACTTC.

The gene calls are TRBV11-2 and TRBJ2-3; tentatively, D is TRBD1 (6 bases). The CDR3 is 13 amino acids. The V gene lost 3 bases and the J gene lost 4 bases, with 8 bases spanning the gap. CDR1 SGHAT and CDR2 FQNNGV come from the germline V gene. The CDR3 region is CASSFEGADTQYF. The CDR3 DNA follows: TGTGCCAGCAGCTTTGAGGGGGCAGATACGCAGTATTTT.

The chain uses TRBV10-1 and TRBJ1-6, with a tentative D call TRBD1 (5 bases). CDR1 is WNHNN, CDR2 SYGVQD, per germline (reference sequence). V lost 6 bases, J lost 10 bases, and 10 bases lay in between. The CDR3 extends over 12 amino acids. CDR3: CASREGASPLHF. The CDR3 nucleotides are TGCGCCAGCAGGGAAGGGGCCTCACCCCTCCACTTT.

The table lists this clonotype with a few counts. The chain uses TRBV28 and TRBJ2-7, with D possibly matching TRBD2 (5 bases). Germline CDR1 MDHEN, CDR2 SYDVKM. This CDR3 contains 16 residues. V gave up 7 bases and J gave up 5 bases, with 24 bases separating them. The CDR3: CASNFGDTVYLDEQYF. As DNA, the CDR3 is TGTGCCAGCAATTTCGGGGATACCGTCTACCTTGACGAGCAGTACTTC. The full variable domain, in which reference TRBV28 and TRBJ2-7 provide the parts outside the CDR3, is DVKVTQSSRYLVKRTGEKVFLECVQDMDHENMFWYRQDPGLGLRLIYFSYDVKMKEKGDIPEGYSVSREKKERFSLILESASTNQTSMYLCASNFGDTVYLDEQYFGPGTRLTVT.

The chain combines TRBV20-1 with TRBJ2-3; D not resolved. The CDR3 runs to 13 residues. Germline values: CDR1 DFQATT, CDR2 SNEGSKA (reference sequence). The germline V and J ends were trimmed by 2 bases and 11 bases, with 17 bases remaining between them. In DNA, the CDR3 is TGCAGTGCTAGACGAAACGACCAAAGAGGGCAGTATTTT. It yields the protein CSARRNDQRGQYF.